This T cell receptor beta chain originates from a study of cytomegalovirus exposure and HLA in healthy donors. The CDR3 is made up of 14 amino acids. Germline trimming cut 4 bases from V and 1 base from J; bases unmatched to any gene: 3. Per germline, CDR1 LGHNA and CDR2 YSLEER. PCR used 60 Vbeta primers and 13 Jbeta primers. Generated by immunoSEQ multiplex PCR, the TCRdb table keeps only in-frame clones and is missing some. The data contain 210,000 or so clones, roughly 85% of them singletons. Study observations and caveats: Later findings reportedly placed an Asian-associated ancestry cluster below the approximately 700-donor mean for N-insertions. There were 150 to 200 TCR beta chains listed as cytomegalovirus-associated.

This clone was seen only a few times. The antigen is undetermined. The source is a man in his late teens or twenties in good health and CMV-seronegative. The sequenced material came from PBMCs. The chain joins TRBV4-3 to TRBJ1-1; 7 bases match TRBD1. In DNA form, the CDR3 reads TGCGCCAGCAGCCGACAGGGTCAGAACACTGAAGCTTTCTTT. It is translated as CASSRQGQNTEAFF.